This entry lists 29 T cell receptor beta chains sequenced from one sample in a study of CD8+CD57+ T cells in acquired aplastic anemia. Patients picked for sequencing had shown CD8+CD57+ cell expansion detected by flow cytometry. Profiles of TCR beta VDJ and CDR3 were generated from a genomic DNA template. TCRdb itself ran the reads through MiXCR, one entry per CDR3 protein. Here the sample spans about 160,000 distinct CDR3 sequences, 45% to 55% being singletons. Sequenced input: sorted CD4+, CD8+, or CD8+CD57+ T cells (not recorded which) from PBMCs. These receptors originate from a human donor with aplastic anemia.

The genes are TRBV19 and TRBJ2-1; D possibly uses TRBD1 or TRBD2 (7 bases each). The CDR3 consists of 15 residues. V lost 7 bases to trimming and J lost 12 bases, with 25 bases between them. Germline V gene sequence: CDR1 LNHDA, CDR2 SQIVND (reference sequence). The CDR3 DNA reads TGTGCCAGTACCCCAGGGAGGGGACAGTACAGTGGGCAGTTCTTC. This translates into CASTPGRGQYSGQFF.

This clonotype was counted at least ten times. This rearrangement joins TRBV6-5 to TRBJ2-2; maybe TRBD2 (6 bases). V dropped 3 bases and J dropped 2 bases, with 10 bases sitting between them. Germline V gene sequence: CDR1 MNHEY, CDR2 SVGAGI. This CDR3 is built from 15 residues. The CDR3 reads CASSYVAVNTGELFF. CDR3 in DNA: TGTGCCAGCAGTTATGTAGCGGTTAACACCGGGGAGCTGTTTTTT.

In the case of this clonotype: This may stem from a read error, because a much larger clone lies one nucleotide away. This chain connects TRBV9 to TRBJ2-7; 10 bases are shared with TRBD1. With 4 bases clipped from V and 5 bases from J, the junction kept 9 bases outside the gene matches. Germline CDR1 and CDR2: SGDLS and YYNGEE. CDR3 length equals 15 residues. The chain's CDR3 is CASSQGAGTGDEQYF. CDR3 nucleotides: TGTGCCAGCAGCCAAGGCGCCGGGACAGGGGACGAGCAGTACTTC.

There are many counts of this clonotype. The chain employs TRBV9 and TRBJ2-3, with D tentatively TRBD1 (5 bases). V was shortened by 4 bases and J by 3 bases, with 21 bases between the two germline ends. This CDR3 has 17 residues. Germline values: CDR1 SGDLS, CDR2 YYNGEE. CDR3: CASSQWGSAGSTDTQYF. The CDR3 DNA follows: TGTGCCAGCAGCCAATGGGGCTCCGCAGGGTCGACAGATACGCAGTATTTT.

J is TRBJ2-1 and V is TRBV10-3; 7 positions agree with TRBD1. Germline assignment: CDR1 ENHRY and CDR2 SYGVKD. V gave up 6 bases and J gave up 7 bases; unmatched junction bases: 6. The CDR3 runs to 13 residues. CDR3 loop: CAISEGQINEQFF. The DNA for the CDR3 is TGTGCCATCAGCGAGGGACAGATTAATGAGCAGTTCTTC.

Concerning this clonotype: Being one base from a much bigger clone, this may be a read error. The chain links TRBV5-4 to TRBJ2-7; tentatively, D is TRBD1 or TRBD2 (5 bases each). Looked up from germline, CDR1 is SGHNT and CDR2 is YYREEE (reference sequence). Trimming removed 2 bases at V and 3 bases at J, with 15 bases between. CDR3 length equals 15 residues. The CDR3 loop reads CASSFRGVGGYEQYF. The CDR3 DNA is TGTGCCAGCAGCTTCCGAGGGGTAGGAGGCTACGAGCAGTACTTC.

The rearrangement links TRBV7-9 to TRBJ2-5; 7 bases map to TRBD1. The J segment lost 5 bases and the V segment lost 4 bases, leaving 10 bases of the junction unmatched. This CDR3 region has 15 residues. The germline V gene has CDR1 SEHNR and CDR2 FQNEAQ (reference sequence). The CDR3 DNA reads TGTGCCAGCAGCTACCTGACAGGGTTTGGGGAGACCCAGTACTTC. Translation: CASSYLTGFGETQYF.

The CDR3 DNA is TGTGCCAGCAGCCCGAAAAGGTTCTTC. Protein sequence: CASSPKRFF. The genes are TRBV27 and TRBJ2-1; unclear D gene. V lost 6 bases, J lost 15 bases, and 9 bases lay in between. The CDR3 consists of 9 residues. CDR1 is MNHEY and CDR2 is SMNVEV in the germline V gene (reference sequence).

The rearrangement joins TRBV6-1 to TRBJ2-1; 7 bases match TRBD1. The CDR3 has 15 amino acids. Germline lookup yields CDR1 MNHNS and CDR2 SASEGT. Trimming at V came to 6 bases and at J to 5 bases, leaving 10 bases not matched to a gene. Here the CDR3 DNA reads TGTGCCAGCAGCCGTAAGACAGGGTCGAACAATGAGCAGTTCTTC. Its translation: CASSRKTGSNNEQFF.

Remarks on this clonotype: This sequence may be a read error, since a much larger clone differs from it by one base. The chain has TRBV14 and TRBJ2-1, with TRBD2 matching over 7 bases. Losses at the gene ends were 4 bases for V and 4 bases for J; bases not matched to a gene: 10. This CDR3 has 16 residues. Germline values: CDR1 SGHDN, CDR2 FVKESK. CDR3 DNA sequence: TGTGCCAGCAGCCCTGGACTAGTGGGAATTTACAATGAGCAGTTCTTC. Amino acid sequence: CASSPGLVGIYNEQFF.

In regard to this clonotype: A read error may explain this, as a much larger clone is one base away. The chain couples TRBV5-1 to TRBJ1-4; 7 bases agree with TRBD1. The CDR3 has 17 amino acids. From germline, CDR1 is SGHRS and CDR2 YFSETQ. This CDR3 is CASSLAQGDPGNEKLCF. In nucleotides, the CDR3 is TGCGCCAGCAGCTTGGCTCAGGGGGATCCCGGTAATGAAAAACTGTGTTTT.

This chain uses TRBV10-2 with TRBJ2-7; the match to TRBD2 covers 7 bases. The V and J ends lost 8 bases and 4 bases, in that order; junction bases with no gene match: 11. Per the germline V gene, CDR1 is WSHSY and CDR2 is SAAADI. The CDR3 consists of 14 residues. CDR3 nucleotides: TGCGCCAGCCGGGGGGACCGCTCCCTTTACGAGCAGTACTTC. Translated: CASRGDRSLYEQYF.

The chain joins TRBV25-1 to TRBJ1-2, with D unresolved. The CDR3 is made up of 13 amino acids. The V gene's germline CDR1 is MGHDK and CDR2 SYGVNS. With 3 bases removed from V and 8 bases from J, the gap between germline ends came to 13 bases. CDR3 sequence reads: CASSDDAGRGYTF. As DNA, the CDR3 is TGTGCCAGCAGTGACGACGCGGGGAGAGGCTACACCTTC.

This clonotype was seen repeatedly, ten times or more. CDR3 region: CASSLDLGGANSPLHF. Written as DNA, the CDR3 is TGTGCCAGCAGCTTGGATTTAGGAGGGGCTAATTCACCCCTCCACTTT. The chain combines TRBV5-4 with TRBJ1-6; tentatively, D is TRBD1 (5 bases). V lost 0 bases and J lost 6, with 13 bases in between. There are 16 residues in the CDR3. CDR1 and CDR2 (germline): SGHNT, YYREEE (reference sequence). The entire variable domain, with the rest obtained from reference TRBV5-4 and TRBJ1-6, is as follows: ETGVTQSPTHLIKTRGQQVTLRCSSQSGHNTVSWYQQALGQGPQFIFQYYREEENGRGNFPPRFSGLQFPNYSSELNVNALELDDSALYLCASSLDLGGANSPLHFGNGTRLTVT.

Many counts were recorded for this clonotype. The rearrangement links TRBV15 to TRBJ2-5, with 10 bases lining up with TRBD2. With V trimmed by 1 base and J by 1 base, 3 bases remained unmatched. The germline V gene encodes CDR1 LNHNV and CDR2 YYDKDF (reference sequence). The CDR3 length is 16 residues. CDR3 in DNA: TGTGCCACCAGCAGAGTTAGCGGGAGGTTCCAAGAGACCCAGTACTTC. Protein sequence: CATSRVSGRFQETQYF.

The V call is TRBV10-3, the J call TRBJ1-2, with TRBD1 matching 8 bases. The germline V gene encodes CDR1 ENHRY and CDR2 SYGVKD. The junction had 6 bases not matched to a gene; V was cut back by 7 bases and J by 2 bases. This CDR3 has 14 residues. CDR3 nucleotides: TGTGCCATCACTCCGGACAGGGACAACTATGGCTACACCTTC. As protein: CAITPDRDNYGYTF.

The chain uses TRBV15 and TRBJ1-6; D ambiguous. V lost 1 base to trimming and J lost 6 bases, with 10 bases between them. The germline gives CDR1 LNHNV, CDR2 YYDKDF (reference sequence). The CDR3 runs 15 residues. The CDR3 reads CATSRAREGNSPLHF. In DNA, the CDR3 is TGTGCCACCAGCAGAGCGCGGGAGGGTAATTCACCCCTCCACTTT.

J is TRBJ1-1 and V is TRBV19; possibly TRBD1 for D (5 bases). The V gene lost 1 base and the J gene lost 3 bases, with 9 bases spanning the gap. This CDR3 comprises 14 residues. CDR1 is LNHDA, CDR2 SQIVND, per germline (reference sequence). The DNA of the CDR3 is TGTGCCAGTAGTATAGGACAGAGAGACACTGAAGCTTTCTTT. Protein product: CASSIGQRDTEAFF.

This clonotype occurred many times. The rearrangement uses TRBV6-1 and TRBJ2-1, with TRBD2 matching over 9 bases. Germline CDR1 is MNHNS and CDR2 is SASEGT. The junction had 4 bases not matched to a gene; V was cut back by 4 bases and J by 3 bases. The CDR3 is 15 residues long. The CDR3 bases are TGTGCCAGCAGTGGATTAGCGGGAGTCTACAATGAGCAGTTCTTC. This encodes CASSGLAGVYNEQFF.

In this sample, this clonotype turned up many times. The chain has TRBV5-1 and TRBJ2-7; 9 nucleotides align to TRBD1. The germline V gene encodes CDR1 SGHRS and CDR2 YFSETQ. There are 16 residues in the CDR3. The V gene end was trimmed by 4 bases and the J gene end by 2 bases; junction bases not matched to a gene: 10. The CDR3 is CASSPYTGTGTYEQYF. The CDR3, as DNA: TGCGCCAGCAGCCCGTACACCGGGACAGGGACCTACGAGCAGTACTTC.

The genes are TRBV15 and TRBJ2-6; possibly TRBD1 for D (5 bases). CDR1 is LNHNV, CDR2 YYDKDF, per germline (reference sequence). This CDR3 spans 15 amino acids. V was trimmed by 0 bases and J by 6 bases, leaving 9 bases between them. The CDR3 coding sequence is TGTGCCACCAGCAGAGAATTAGGGGAGGCCAACGTCCTGACTTTC. This translates into CATSRELGEANVLTF.

The chain carries TRBV2 and TRBJ2-3; 8 bases align to TRBD2. Trimming cost V 9 bases and J 3 bases; bases outside gene matches: 5. Germline V CDR1 and CDR2: SNHLY, FYNNEI. This CDR3 is built from 13 residues. The CDR3 nucleotides read TGTGCCAGTCAACTAGCGGATACAGATACGCAGTATTTT. Its protein product is CASQLADTDTQYF.

This clonotype was counted ten times or more. This chain uses TRBV14 with TRBJ2-2; D is unresolved. CDR3 length equals 13 residues. The germline V gene encodes CDR1 SGHDN and CDR2 FVKESK. Trimming pared 1 base from V and 7 bases from J, leaving 7 bases between. This CDR3 is CASSQVNGGELFF. The DNA for the CDR3 is TGTGCCAGCAGCCAAGTTAATGGCGGGGAGCTGTTTTTT.

This clonotype was recorded at least ten times. V and J are TRBV7-3 and TRBJ2-6, with 7 bases identical to TRBD1. This CDR3 has 17 residues. Trimming took 4 bases from V and 0 from J; bases not matched to a gene: 6. Germline CDR1 reads SGHTA; CDR2 reads FQGTGA. The DNA for the CDR3 is TGTGCCAGCAGCTCTCGACAGGGTAGCTCTGGGGCCAACGTCCTGACTTTC. This encodes CASSSRQGSSGANVLTF.

This clonotype was recorded a few times. A much larger clone lies one base from this, so it may be a read error. This chain links TRBV2 with TRBJ2-1; TRBD1 matches 7 bases. In germline, CDR1 is SNHLY, CDR2 FYNNEI. The CDR3 extends over 15 amino acids. The chain's CDR3 is CASSYQGVSYNERFF. CDR3 nucleotide sequence: TGTGCCAGCAGTTACCAGGGGGTCTCCTACAATGAGCGGTTCTTC.

For this clonotype: A much larger clone is a single base away; this may be a read error. This chain joins TRBV4-1 and TRBJ2-7; D is perhaps TRBD2 (5 bases). The ends were cut back, 0 bases at V and 5 bases at J, with 23 bases in the middle. There are 18 residues in the CDR3. The germline V gene has CDR1 MGHRA and CDR2 YSYEKL. CDR3 in DNA: TGCGCCAGCAGCCAAGAGAGGGCGGCGGCGAGAGTTTCTGACGAGCAGTACTTC. Its protein product is CASSQERAAARVSDEQYF.

A single count supports this clonotype. This sequence joins TRBV5-4 and TRBJ2-3; 8 bases fit TRBD2. Germline V CDR1 and CDR2: SGHNT, YYREEE (reference sequence). The CDR3 totals 16 residues. Unmatched junction bases numbered 7, after V lost 1 base and J lost 3 bases. This chain's CDR3 is CASSLKSGRGTDTQYF. CDR3 sequence (DNA): TGTGCCAGCAGCTTGAAAAGCGGGAGAGGTACAGATACGCAGTATTTT. Based on the CDR3 plus reference TRBV5-4 and TRBJ2-3, the full variable domain is ETGVTQSPTHLIKTRGQQVTLRCSSQSGHNTVSWYQQALGQGPQFIFQYYREEENGRGNFPPRFSGLQFPNYSSELNVNALELDDSALYLCASSLKSGRGTDTQYFGPGTRLTVL.

There are many counts of this clonotype. This chain joins TRBV2 and TRBJ1-3; unclear D gene. This CDR3 is built from 14 residues. V lost 8 bases and J lost 0, with 11 bases in between. Germline V gene lookup returns CDR1 SNHLY and CDR2 FYNNEI. CDR3 bases: TGTGCCAGCGTAAAACAGATCTCTGGAAACACCATATATTTT. Residues: CASVKQISGNTIYF. Based on the CDR3 plus reference TRBV2 and TRBJ1-3, the full variable domain is EPEVTQTPSHQVTQMGQEVILRCVPISNHLYFYWYRQILGQKVEFLVSFYNNEISEKSEIFDDQFSVERPDGSNFTLKIRSTKLEDSAMYFCASVKQISGNTIYFGEGSWLTVV.

As to this clonotype: A clone one base away is much larger, so this may be a read error. J is TRBJ2-2 and V is TRBV12-3 or TRBV12-4, with D possibly TRBD2 on 5 matching bases. CDR3 length: 16 residues. CDR3 loop: CASSFSRRSNTGELLF. In nucleotides, the CDR3 is TGTGCCAGCAGTTTTAGCAGGAGGTCGAACACCGGGGAGCTGCTTTTT.